The clone carrying this T cell receptor beta chain was found a few times. What it binds is unknown. This record comes from a study of beta chain features in type 1 diabetes. Overall study findings and caveats: A potential PCR bias toward shorter templates would be equal in patient and control samples. Compared to healthy donors, patients appeared to have naive, central memory and Treg TCRB repertoires that were more alike. In these data, an HLA type influence on TCRB rearrangement remained unresolved. Type 1 diabetes patients showed fewer insertions and more deletions at VDJ junctions.

Germline values: CDR1 SGDLS, CDR2 YYNGEE. This CDR3 is 15 amino acids long. The V and J ends lost 4 bases and 0 bases, in that order; junction bases with no gene match: 1. The investigators reverse transcribed all of the isolated RNA, so they sequenced expressed TCRB transcripts. Sequencing used immunoSEQ multiplex PCR; TCRdb keeps in-frame clones, though not all of them. The table lists 400,000 to 550,000 clones, 10% to 12% of them singletons, with around 0.05% in the top ten. The sequence derives from a woman aged 18-29 years in good health. The sequenced sample consisted of naive CD4+ T cells from blood. This rearrangement joins TRBV9 to TRBJ2-6, with TRBD1 identical over 7 bases. CDR3 DNA: TGTGCCAGCAGCTCAGGGGGCTCTGGGGCCAACGTCCTGACTTTC. It yields the protein CASSSGGSGANVLTF.